Listed below are T cell receptor beta chains from one sample, sequenced in a study of Tregs in tolerant kidney transplant recipients. Produced via immunoSEQ multiplex PCR; TCRdb's table is partial and in-frame only. The sample has about 240,000 clones, approximately 83% seen once. Sequenced: CD4+ T cells from blood. Receptor source: a human donor in good health. Both conserved end residues are part of each CDR3. The D gene is left open where the match is weak. Expanded clones get a size class; other rows say once, few or many, or leave the size out.

.	TRBV11-2	TRBJ1-6	.	TGTGCCAGCAGCTCAAACTTTGACCGGCGTGGTCACTTT	CASSSNFDRRGHF
.	TRBV10-1	TRBJ1-1	.	TGCGCCAGCAGTCCCCAATCCGACATTGAAGCTTTCTTT	CASSPQSDIEAFF
.	TRBV27	TRBJ1-1	.	TGTGCCAGCAGTTCCCTCGGTTTACGACCGGGACGAGGAACTGAAGCTTTCTTT	CASSSLGLRPGRGTEAFF
.	TRBV7-8	TRBJ1-5	.	TGTGCCAGCAGCTTAGAGGGGGGACAAATTAGCAATCAGCCCCAGCATTTT	CASSLEGGQISNQPQHF
.	TRBV6-5	TRBJ1-3	.	TGTGCCAGCTTAGGGGTCCTGACTGGAAACACCATATATTTT	CASLGVLTGNTIYF
.	TRBV7-9	TRBJ2-6	TRBD1	TGTGCCAGCAGCGCGGCCGGACAGGGGAGGATCTCTGGGGCCAACGTCCTGACTTTC	CASSAAGQGRISGANVLTF
.	TRBV11-2	TRBJ1-6	TRBD1	TGTGCCAGCAGCCGGATGCCGGGACAGGGAAATTCACCCCTCCACTTT	CASSRMPGQGNSPLHF
.	TRBV6-1	TRBJ1-1	TRBD1	TGTGCCAGCAGTACGGGACAGGGAAATACTGAAGCTTTCTTT	CASSTGQGNTEAFF
.	TRBV7-8	TRBJ2-5	.	TGTGCCAGCAGCTTGGGACTTCAAGAGACCCAGTACTTC	CASSLGLQETQYF
few	TRBV5-1	TRBJ1-3	TRBD1	TGCGCCAGCAGCTTGGTGGGGACAGGGGGCGGAAACACCATATATTTT	CASSLVGTGGGNTIYF
.	TRBV11-2	TRBJ2-1	TRBD2	TGTGCCAGCAGCTTAGTACGGGGGGGCAATGAGCAGTTCTTC	CASSLVRGGNEQFF
.	TRBV7-8	TRBJ2-3	TRBD1	TGTGCCAGCACTCCAGGGGGAGATACGCAGTATTTT	CASTPGGDTQYF
.	TRBV19	TRBJ1-2	TRBD1	TGTGCCAGTAGTGCAGGGGGTGGCTATGGCTACACCTTC	CASSAGGGYGYTF
.	TRBV11-3	TRBJ2-2	.	TGTGCCAGCAGGTCAGCGAACACCGGGGAGCTGTTTTTT	CASRSANTGELFF
.	TRBV19	TRBJ2-4	.	TGTGCCAGTAGTACCCGGATGAACATTCAGTACTTC	CASSTRMNIQYF
.	TRBV18	TRBJ1-3	.	TGTGCCAGCTCACCAGGAATAGGTCGAGTCGGAAACACCATATATTTT	CASSPGIGRVGNTIYF
.	TRBV7-8	TRBJ2-1	TRBD2	TGTGCCAGCAGCTCGGGACTAAGGCAGTTCTTC	CASSSGLRQFF
.	TRBV2	TRBJ2-5	.	TGTGCCAGCGGGGGCGACAGTGTACAGCAGTACTTC	CASGGDSVQQYF
.	TRBV6-1	TRBJ1-1	.	TGTGCCAGCAGTGAAGCGCTAGGGTTGAACACTGAAGCTTTCTTT	CASSEALGLNTEAFF
.	TRBV19	TRBJ1-3	TRBD1	TGTGCCAGTAGTCTACAGGGGGCGCGAAACACCATATATTTT	CASSLQGARNTIYF
.	TRBV7-2	TRBJ1-5	.	TGTGCCAGCAGCCCGGGGGGATTGGGCAATCAGCCCCAGCATTTT	CASSPGGLGNQPQHF
.	TRBV5-1	TRBJ2-7	TRBD1	TGCGCCAGCAGCGCCCTTGAGACAGGGCCCTACGAGCAGTACTTC	CASSALETGPYEQYF
.	TRBV6-4	TRBJ2-1	.	TGTGCCAGCAGTAACCAGGGAGGGGGACACTATGAGCAGTTCTTC	CASSNQGGGHYEQFF
.	TRBV6-1	TRBJ2-1	TRBD2	TGTGCCAGCAGTGAAACGGGACTAGATTACAATGAGCAGTTCTTC	CASSETGLDYNEQFF
.	TRBV11-3	TRBJ2-2	.	TGTGCCAGCAGCTCCCGGCGGGCGGCCGGGGAGCTGTTTTTT	CASSSRRAAGELFF
.	TRBV2	TRBJ1-4	.	TGTGCCAGCAGCGCCAATGGGAAACTGTTTTTT	CASSANGKLFF
.	TRBV9	TRBJ1-2	.	TGTGCCAGCAGCGTAGGGGGGTCTAACTATGGCTACACCTTC	CASSVGGSNYGYTF
.	TRBV18	TRBJ1-3	.	TGTGCCAGCTTCCTCGACAGAACCTCTGGAAACACCATATATTTT	CASFLDRTSGNTIYF
.	TRBV5-1	TRBJ1-2	.	TGCGCCAGCAGAGCCCAGGAAGCCCTTGGCGGCTACACCTTC	CASRAQEALGGYTF
.	TRBV6-1	TRBJ1-1	.	TGTGCCAGCAGTGAAGGGGTAGGGGACACTGAAGCTTTCTTT	CASSEGVGDTEAFF
once	TRBV7-2	TRBJ1-1	.	TGTGCCAGCAGCTACGGGGGCAGGAACACTGAAGCTTTCTTT	CASSYGGRNTEAFF
.	TRBV5-1	TRBJ2-1	.	TGCGCCAGCAGCTTGCTGCCAGGGGTGGGGAATGAGCAGTTCTTC	CASSLLPGVGNEQFF
.	TRBV9	TRBJ2-5	TRBD2	TGTGCCAGCAGCGTAGGGCCAGCGGGGGGAAAAGAGACCCAGTACTTC	CASSVGPAGGKETQYF
.	TRBV7-5	TRBJ2-2	.	TGTGTCAGAAGCCCCCGACAGGGGACCGGGGAGCTGTTTTTT	CVRSPRQGTGELFF
.	TRBV9	TRBJ1-1	.	TGTGCCAGCAGTAGCACAGGCCACACTGAAGCTTTCTTT	CASSSTGHTEAFF
few	TRBV7-8	TRBJ1-2	.	TGTGCCAGCAGCTTAGCTACCACGGATGGCTACACCTTC	CASSLATTDGYTF
few	TRBV9	TRBJ2-5	.	TGTGCCAGCAGCCCAGGACGGGAACAAGAGACCCAGTACTTC	CASSPGREQETQYF